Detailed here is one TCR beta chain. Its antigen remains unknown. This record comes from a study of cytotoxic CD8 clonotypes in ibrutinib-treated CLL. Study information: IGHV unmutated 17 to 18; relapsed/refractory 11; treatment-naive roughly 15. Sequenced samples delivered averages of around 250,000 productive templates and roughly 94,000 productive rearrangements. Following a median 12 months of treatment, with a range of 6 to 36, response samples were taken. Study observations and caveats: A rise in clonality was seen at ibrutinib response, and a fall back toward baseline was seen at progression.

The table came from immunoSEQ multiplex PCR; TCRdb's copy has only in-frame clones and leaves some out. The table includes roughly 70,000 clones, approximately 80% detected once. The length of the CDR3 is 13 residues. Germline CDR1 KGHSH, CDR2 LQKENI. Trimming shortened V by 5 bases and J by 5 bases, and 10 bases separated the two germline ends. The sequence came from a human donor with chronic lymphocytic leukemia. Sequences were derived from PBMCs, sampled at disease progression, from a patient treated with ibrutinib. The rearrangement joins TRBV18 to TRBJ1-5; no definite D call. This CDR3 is CASSAVSDQPQHF. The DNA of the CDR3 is TGTGCCAGCTCAGCTGTGAGCGATCAGCCCCAGCATTTT.